This entry lists 23 T cell receptor beta chains sequenced from one sample in a study of cytomegalovirus exposure and HLA in healthy donors. 60 Vbeta and 13 Jbeta primers were used in PCR. Using immunoSEQ multiplex PCR, the repertoire was profiled, and TCRdb retains in-frame clones only, with some absent. Here the sample spans more than 200,000 clones, more than 75% being singletons. The sequencing sample was made of PBMCs. The receptors stem from a human donor in good health.

This clone turned up a few times. The rearrangement links TRBV28 to TRBJ2-3; 9 positions agree with TRBD1. The V and J ends lost 3 bases and 4 bases, in that order; junction bases with no gene match: 8. Germline V gene lookup returns CDR1 MDHEN and CDR2 SYDVKM. This CDR3 region has 16 residues. The CDR3 nucleotides read TGTGCCAGCAGTTTGCGGGACAGGGATTCCGCAGATACGCAGTATTTT. Translating gives CASSLRDRDSADTQYF.

The gene calls are TRBV6-5 and TRBJ2-7; maybe TRBD2 (5 bases). The CDR3 runs to 15 residues. Trimming cost V 1 base and J 2 bases, with 12 bases left between them. The germline gives CDR1 MNHEY, CDR2 SVGAGI. CDR3 loop: CASSYWGARPYEQYF. CDR3 in DNA: TGTGCCAGCAGTTACTGGGGAGCTCGGCCCTACGAGCAGTACTTC.

The V call is TRBV9, the J call TRBJ2-7; 8 nucleotides match TRBD2. Germline CDR1 and CDR2: SGDLS and YYNGEE. The CDR3 length is 14 residues. Trimming removed 0 bases from V and 5 bases from J; junction bases left unmatched: 4. In nucleotides, the CDR3 is TGTGCCAGCAGCGTAGCTGGGACTAGAAACGAGCAGTACTTC. Its protein product is CASSVAGTRNEQYF.

To note about this clone: One end of the junction fails to match germline, which may point to a read error. The genes are TRBV7-9 and TRBJ1-1; a possible D gene is TRBD1 (6 bases). The germline V gene has CDR1 SEHNR and CDR2 FQNEAQ (reference sequence). This CDR3 comprises 15 residues. DNA for the CDR3: TGTTCCAGCAGTCAATACAGGGTTTCCAACGCTGAAGCTTTCTTT. It specifies CSSSQYRVSNAEAFF.

The sample holds a few counts of this clone. The CDR3 DNA reads TGTGCCAGCAGCTTGGGACTAGCGGGACTAGAGACCCAGTACTTC. Translated: CASSLGLAGLETQYF. The chain uses TRBV5-8 and TRBJ2-5; 11 bases are shared with TRBD2. Germline V CDR1 and CDR2: SGHTS, YDEGEE. J lost 4 bases, V lost 0 bases, and 2 bases had no gene match. The CDR3 is 15 residues long. Full variable domain (rest looked up from reference TRBV5-8 and TRBJ2-5): EAGVTQSPTHLIKTRGQQATLRCSPISGHTSVYWYQQALGLGLQFLLWYDEGEERNRGNFPPRFSGRQFPNYSSELNVNALELEDSALYLCASSLGLAGLETQYFGPGTRLLVL.

This rearrangement joins TRBV19 to TRBJ1-5; D not certain. Trimming took off 3 bases at V and 4 bases at J, with 7 bases between the two ends. The CDR3 runs to 13 residues. Germline V gene sequence: CDR1 LNHDA, CDR2 SQIVND (reference sequence). The CDR3 nucleotides are TGTGCCAGTAGTATTGGCGGGAATCAGCCCCAGCATTTT. It encodes CASSIGGNQPQHF.

The gene calls are TRBV18 and TRBJ1-5, with 10 bases lining up with TRBD1. J lost 6 bases, V lost 5 bases, and 7 bases had no gene match. The CDR3 runs 15 residues. Germline CDR1 KGHSH, CDR2 LQKENI. The CDR3 DNA is TGTGCCAGCTCAGCCCCGGGACAGGGGCGTCAGCCCCAGCATTTT. This gives the protein CASSAPGQGRQPQHF.

The chain employs TRBV25-1 and TRBJ2-7; 7 positions match TRBD2. This CDR3 has 14 residues. Germline V gene data show CDR1 as MGHDK and CDR2 as SYGVNS. V was clipped by 5 bases and J by 9 bases; unmatched bases: 13. The CDR3 sequence: CASSRGGDLRRQYF. The CDR3 bases are TGTGCCAGCAGTCGTGGGGGGGATTTGAGGCGGCAGTACTTC.

The chain has TRBV2 and TRBJ2-7, with D perhaps matching TRBD1 (6 bases). V lost 7 bases and J 3 bases, leaving 10 bases between the germline ends. This CDR3 has 12 residues. Germline V CDR1 and CDR2: SNHLY, FYNNEI. CDR3 amino acids: CASTIQGYEQYF. For the CDR3, the DNA is TGTGCCAGCACGATACAGGGCTACGAGCAGTACTTC.

This clone came up a few times. This rearrangement joins TRBV28 to TRBJ1-5, with 8 bases aligning to TRBD1. CDR3 length equals 18 residues. The ends lost 7 bases at V and 2 bases at J; junction bases unmatched: 16. Per the germline V gene, CDR1 is MDHEN and CDR2 is SYDVKM. CDR3 amino acids: CASTGWGVQGDGNQPQHF. The CDR3 bases are TGTGCCAGCACCGGTTGGGGGGTACAGGGGGACGGCAATCAGCCCCAGCATTTT.

This clone was found once. This chain joins TRBV7-2 and TRBJ2-7; 10 bases line up with TRBD1. CDR1 SGHTA and CDR2 FQGNSA come from the germline V gene. The CDR3 is made up of 13 amino acids. V shed 4 bases and J 9 bases; nucleotides not matched to a gene: 6. The CDR3 nucleotides are TGTGCCAGCAGCTCCGACAGGGGGCGGGTGCAGTACTTC. It codes for CASSSDRGRVQYF.

The V and J genes are TRBV5-4 and TRBJ1-3, with 10 positions matching TRBD1. The CDR3 totals 14 residues. V lost 0 bases, J lost 9 bases, and 3 bases stayed unmatched. Looked up from germline, CDR1 is SGHNT and CDR2 is YYREEE (reference sequence). DNA of the CDR3: TGTGCCAGCAGCTTGGCGGACAGGGGGGCCACCATATATTTT. Translation: CASSLADRGATIYF.

The chain couples TRBV27 to TRBJ2-7, with TRBD1 identical over 9 bases. With V trimmed by 4 bases and J by 13 bases, 11 bases remained unmatched. CDR1 and CDR2 from the germline V gene are MNHEY and SMNVEV (reference sequence). The CDR3 is made up of 13 amino acids. In nucleotides, the CDR3 is TGTGCCAGCAGTTCTGGGGCTAGACAGGGGGGCTACTTC. This gives the protein CASSSGARQGGYF.

This clone was detected once. The V and J genes are TRBV5-5 and TRBJ2-1; 12 bases align to TRBD2. J was trimmed by 8 bases and V by 4 bases; bases with no gene match: 10. This CDR3 region has 16 residues. From germline, CDR1 is SGHKS and CDR2 YYEKEE (reference sequence). The chain's CDR3 is CASSTVTSGRRYEQFF. The CDR3 DNA reads as TGTGCCAGCAGCACCGTGACTAGCGGGAGAAGGTATGAGCAGTTCTTC. The entire variable domain, with the rest obtained from reference TRBV5-5 and TRBJ2-1, is as follows: DAGVTQSPTHLIKTRGQQVTLRCSPISGHKSVSWYQQVLGQGPQFIFQYYEKEERGRGNFPDRFSARQFPNYSSELNVNALLLGDSALYLCASSTVTSGRRYEQFFGPGTRLTVL.

This chain uses TRBV7-6 with TRBJ2-5; TRBD2 might be the D (6 bases). Trimming removed 10 bases from V and 4 bases from J, with 22 bases in between. CDR1 and CDR2 (germline): SGHVS, FNYEAQ. The CDR3 sequence is 15 residues long. The DNA for the CDR3 is TGTGCCACCGGGGCCAGGGAGGCTCAGGGAGAGACCCAGTACTTC. Translating it yields CATGAREAQGETQYF.

This clone was observed a few times. The chain couples TRBV4-3 to TRBJ2-7; tentative D call: TRBD2 (6 bases). V was cut by 2 bases and J by 6 bases, with 17 bases left in between. The germline V gene encodes CDR1 LGHNA and CDR2 YSLEER. The CDR3 is 15 residues long. CDR3 amino acids: CASSQNAGRGLEQYF. The CDR3 coding sequence is TGCGCCAGCAGCCAAAATGCAGGGCGGGGTCTCGAGCAGTACTTC.

The chain is built from TRBV30 and TRBJ2-7; weak D call: TRBD1 (6 bases). CDR1 is GTSNPN, CDR2 SVGIG, per germline (reference sequence). The length of the CDR3 is 15 residues. V was pared by 4 bases and J by 6 bases, with 22 bases between. The CDR3 here is CAWTNGGGPVREQYF. CDR3 bases: TGTGCCTGGACCAATGGGGGCGGACCCGTCCGCGAGCAGTACTTC.

The rearrangement uses TRBV4-2 and TRBJ2-1; tentatively, D is TRBD1 (5 bases). This CDR3 region has 13 residues. CDR1 and CDR2 from the germline V gene are LGHNA and YNFKEQ. The germline V and J ends were trimmed by 3 bases and 8 bases, with 11 bases remaining between them. The DNA for the CDR3 is TGTGCCAGCAGCCAGAATAGGGGCGATGAGCAGTTCTTC. Amino acid sequence: CASSQNRGDEQFF.

The chain uses TRBV15 and TRBJ2-7; possibly TRBD1 for D (6 bases). V was clipped by 0 bases and J by 0 bases, with 9 bases between them. From germline, CDR1 is LNHNV and CDR2 YYDKDF (reference sequence). The CDR3 is 15 amino acids. CDR3 residues: CATSREGQSSYEQYF. The CDR3 region has the DNA TGTGCCACCAGCAGAGAAGGACAGTCCTCCTACGAGCAGTACTTC.

The gene calls are TRBV7-9 and TRBJ2-3; TRBD2 agrees at 10 bases. The germline V gene encodes CDR1 SEHNR and CDR2 FQNEAQ (reference sequence). The CDR3 sequence is 18 residues long. Trimming took 5 bases from V and 4 from J; bases not matched to a gene: 15. For the CDR3, the DNA is TGTGCCAGCAGCGAAGGGCAGTCTAGCGGGAGAGGGGCAGATACGCAGTATTTT. This sequence encodes CASSEGQSSGRGADTQYF.

The chain uses TRBV5-1 and TRBJ2-7; 9 bases agree with TRBD2. Germline CDR1 SGHRS, CDR2 YFSETQ. The CDR3 has 15 amino acids. Losses at the gene ends were 2 bases for V and 2 bases for J; bases not matched to a gene: 5. CDR3 DNA sequence: TGCGCCAGCAGCTTCATGTCTAGCGGGACCTACGAGCAGTACTTC. This encodes CASSFMSSGTYEQYF.

The rearrangement links TRBV7-9 to TRBJ2-5; 7 bases match TRBD2. The CDR3 consists of 16 residues. Germline CDR1 is SEHNR and CDR2 is FQNEAQ (reference sequence). The V segment lost 5 bases and the J segment 4 bases; nucleotides outside the gene matches: 13. This CDR3 reads CASSPYGPGRVETQYF. Written as DNA, the CDR3 is TGTGCCAGCAGCCCATACGGGCCAGGGAGGGTAGAGACCCAGTACTTC.

The count of this clone is one. One end of the junction does not line up with germline, which may come from a read error. The chain combines TRBV7-9 with TRBJ2-1; 7 nucleotides line up with TRBD1. The CDR3 sequence is 14 residues long. Germline loops: CDR1 SEHNR, CDR2 FQNEAQ (reference sequence). CDR3 bases: TGTTCCAGCAGCCCCCGGGACAGCTACAATGAGCAGTTCTTC. The encoded protein is CSSSPRDSYNEQFF. Full variable domain (rest looked up from reference TRBV7-9 and TRBJ2-1): DTGVSQNPRHKITKRGQNVTFRCDPISEHNRLYWYRQTLGQGPEFLTYFQNEAQLEKSRLLSDRFSAERPKGSFSTLEIQRTEQGDSAMYLCSSSPRDSYNEQFFGPGTRLTVL.